These 13 T cell receptor beta chains were all obtained from the same sample, sequenced in a study of immune evolution from preneoplasia to lung adenocarcinoma. Sequencing was performed with immunoSEQ multiplex PCR; in TCRdb, only in-frame clones are kept and a portion is missing. This table holds roughly 35,000 clones, 74% found once. Sequencing used FFPE invasive lung adenocarcinoma tissue. The receptors originated from a person aged 55-75 years with lung adenocarcinoma.

In its sample, this clone was seen a few times. The chain recombines TRBV19 with TRBJ2-7; possibly TRBD1 for D (6 bases). CDR1 is LNHDA and CDR2 is SQIVND in the germline V gene (reference sequence). V was trimmed by 7 bases and J by 7 bases, leaving 20 bases between them. The CDR3 covers 14 residues. This CDR3 is CASKRTDPKAEQYF. Written as DNA, the CDR3 is TGTGCCAGTAAAAGGACAGATCCCAAGGCTGAGCAGTACTTC.

The chain uses TRBV2 and TRBJ2-5, with TRBD1 as a possible D gene (6 bases). Trimming stripped 6 bases from V and 7 bases from J, with 18 bases between. This CDR3 has 14 residues. Germline CDR1 SNHLY, CDR2 FYNNEI. The CDR3 region has the DNA TGTGCCAGCAGCCCTAGAGGACAGTATGGGACCCAGTACTTC. Translating gives CASSPRGQYGTQYF.

The chain is built from TRBV6-5 and TRBJ2-7; D is perhaps TRBD2 (6 bases). CDR1 and CDR2 (germline): MNHEY, SVGAGI. The CDR3 covers 15 residues. V was cut by 1 base and J by 2 bases, with 12 bases left in between. The CDR3 DNA follows: TGTGCCAGCAGTTACTTAGCGGATTCTACCTACGAGCAGTACTTC. Translated: CASSYLADSTYEQYF.

This sequence joins TRBV5-1 and TRBJ2-2; 7 positions agree with TRBD2. Trimming took 5 bases from V and 7 from J; bases not matched to a gene: 11. The V gene's germline CDR1 is SGHRS and CDR2 YFSETQ. The CDR3 is 15 residues long. As DNA, the CDR3 is TGCGCCAGCAGAGGGACTACCCTGGGGGTCGGGGAGCTGTTTTTT. It translates to CASRGTTLGVGELFF.

The chain combines TRBV2 with TRBJ1-2, with D perhaps TRBD1 (5 bases). Per germline, CDR1 SNHLY and CDR2 FYNNEI. Trimming cost V 2 bases and J 8 bases, with 15 bases left between them. This CDR3 contains 14 residues. DNA of the CDR3: TGTGCCAGCAGTGAAAAAGGAGGGGTGGAGGGCTACACCTTC. Residues: CASSEKGGVEGYTF.

This clone has only a few counts. The chain recombines TRBV28 with TRBJ2-5, with D perhaps TRBD2 (6 bases). V lost 2 bases and J lost 5, with 15 bases in between. The CDR3 has 15 residues. CDR1 is MDHEN, CDR2 SYDVKM, per germline. CDR3 DNA sequence: TGTGCCAGCAGTTTAGCCGGGGAGGTGGGTGAGACCCAGTACTTC. It is translated as CASSLAGEVGETQYF.

The rearrangement uses TRBV9 and TRBJ2-7; D remains ambiguous. V was trimmed by 6 bases and J by 11 bases, leaving 12 bases between them. The CDR3 extends over 10 amino acids. CDR1 is SGDLS, CDR2 YYNGEE, per germline. In nucleotides, the CDR3 is TGTGCCAGCACCCCCTACAGTAAGTACTTC. This translates into CASTPYSKYF.

This sequence joins TRBV5-1 and TRBJ2-2; D is unresolved. CDR1 and CDR2 from the germline V gene are SGHRS and YFSETQ. The CDR3 loop spans 15 amino acids. V lost 0 bases and J lost 5, with 11 bases in between. DNA for the CDR3: TGCGCCAGCAGCTTGGATGGCCCTGGGACCGGGGAGCTGTTTTTT. As protein: CASSLDGPGTGELFF.

The genes are TRBV28 and TRBJ1-2, with 9 bases lining up with TRBD1. The V and J ends lost 5 bases and 5 bases, in that order; junction bases with no gene match: 9. The CDR3 runs 15 residues. CDR1 is MDHEN, CDR2 SYDVKM, per germline. For the CDR3, the DNA is TGTGCCAGCAGTGTACCGGGACAGGGAGGATATGGCTACACCTTC. As protein: CASSVPGQGGYGYTF.

This chain links TRBV18 with TRBJ2-7; D uncertain. The CDR3 runs 12 residues. Trimming stripped 8 bases from V and 5 bases from J, with 13 bases between. The germline V gene has CDR1 KGHSH and CDR2 LQKENI. In DNA form, the CDR3 reads TGTGCCAGCAGCCGACTTGTGGACGAGCAGTACTTC. Amino acid sequence: CASSRLVDEQYF.

This chain uses TRBV7-2 with TRBJ1-1; possible D gene TRBD1, 5 bases. This CDR3 has 13 residues. V dropped 5 bases and J dropped 3 bases, with 10 bases sitting between them. Looked up from germline, CDR1 is SGHTA and CDR2 is FQGNSA. The CDR3 reads CASSQEGDTEAFF. As DNA, the CDR3 is TGTGCCAGCAGCCAGGAAGGGGACACTGAAGCTTTCTTT.

The V call is TRBV27, the J call TRBJ2-7, with 8 bases matching TRBD1. The CDR3 is made up of 14 amino acids. J was trimmed by 3 bases and V by 5 bases; bases with no gene match: 6. Germline V gene sequence: CDR1 MNHEY, CDR2 SMNVEV (reference sequence). CDR3 sequence: CASSRWTGRYEQYF. The CDR3 nucleotides are TGTGCCAGCAGTCGGTGGACAGGGCGCTACGAGCAGTACTTC.

The gene calls are TRBV28 and TRBJ2-2, with D possibly matching TRBD1 (5 bases). Per germline, CDR1 MDHEN and CDR2 SYDVKM. Trimming removed 5 bases from V and 4 bases from J, with 11 bases in between. This CDR3 region has 14 residues. The CDR3 loop is CASSPGQITGELFF. The CDR3 bases are TGTGCCAGCAGTCCAGGACAAATCACCGGGGAGCTGTTTTTT.